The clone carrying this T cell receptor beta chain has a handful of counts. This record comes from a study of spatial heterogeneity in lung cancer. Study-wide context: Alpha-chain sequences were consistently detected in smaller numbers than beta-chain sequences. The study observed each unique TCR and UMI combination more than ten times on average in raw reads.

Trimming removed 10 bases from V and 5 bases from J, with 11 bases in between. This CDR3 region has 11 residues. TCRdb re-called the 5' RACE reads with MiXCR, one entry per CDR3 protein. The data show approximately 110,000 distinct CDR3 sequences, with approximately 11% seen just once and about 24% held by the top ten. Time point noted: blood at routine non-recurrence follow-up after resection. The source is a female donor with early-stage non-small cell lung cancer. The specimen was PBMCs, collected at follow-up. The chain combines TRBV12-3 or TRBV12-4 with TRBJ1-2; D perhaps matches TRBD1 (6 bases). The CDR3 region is CATRDIYGYTF. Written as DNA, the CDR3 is TGTGCCACACGGGACATTTATGGCTACACCTTC.